This TCR beta chain was profiled in a study of T-cell memory formation after mild COVID-19. Study-wide results and limits: Mostly located in CM and EM were contracting CD4+ clones, with contracting CD8+ clones located in EMRA.

Turning to this clonotype: The antigen remains undetermined.

Sample barcodes and UMIs were carried by the TCR alpha and TCR beta cDNA libraries that 5'RACE generated with constant-segment primers. Via MiXCR, TCRdb re-called the 5' RACE reads, giving one row per CDR3 protein. The sample lists some 110,000 distinct CDR3 sequences; 9.5% to 15% were seen once. Looked up from germline, CDR1 is SGHTA and CDR2 is FQGNSA. This CDR3 has 15 residues. The V gene lost 3 bases and the J gene lost 4 bases, with 16 bases spanning the gap. The sequenced material came from PBMCs or a T cell subset sorted from them (not recorded which). V gene TRBV7-2 combines with J gene TRBJ2-7; TRBD2 might be the D (6 bases). The sequence derives from an adult woman who had mild COVID-19 (a few samples of this study predate the infection). Cell type and time point are not known. CDR3 protein: CASSFPGLGTYEQYF. CDR3 bases: TGTGCCAGCAGCTTTCCGGGACTTGGGACGTACGAGCAGTACTTC.